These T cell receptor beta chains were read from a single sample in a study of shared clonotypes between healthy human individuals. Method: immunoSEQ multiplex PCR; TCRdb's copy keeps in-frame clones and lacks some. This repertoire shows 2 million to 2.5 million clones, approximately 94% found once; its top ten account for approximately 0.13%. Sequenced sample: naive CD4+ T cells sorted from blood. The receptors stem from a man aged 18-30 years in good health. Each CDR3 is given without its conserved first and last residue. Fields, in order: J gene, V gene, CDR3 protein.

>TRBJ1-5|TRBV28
ASSLGQDLNQPQH
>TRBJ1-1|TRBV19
ASSIGGTRVTEAF
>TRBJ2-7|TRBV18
ASSADRGSYEQY
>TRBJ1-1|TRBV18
ASSPPVQDEAF
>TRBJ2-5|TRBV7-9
ASSLVRVQETQY
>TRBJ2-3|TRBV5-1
ASSLLAGGPSDTQY
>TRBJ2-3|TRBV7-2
ASSSRQGATDTQY
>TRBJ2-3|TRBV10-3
AISGDGTDTQY
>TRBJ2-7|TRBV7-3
ASSLNPGYEQY
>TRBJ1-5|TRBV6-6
ASSRSRDHSNQPQH
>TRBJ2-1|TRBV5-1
ASSLDGDAYLQF
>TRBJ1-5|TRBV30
AWSQGQTNQPQH
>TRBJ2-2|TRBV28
ASSLTALGPTGELF
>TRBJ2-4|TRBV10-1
ASSESGRQGIQY
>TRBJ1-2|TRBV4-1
ASSQADRQFQGYT
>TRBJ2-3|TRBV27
ASRIFSGGGTDTQY
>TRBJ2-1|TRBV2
ASRLREGAYNEQF
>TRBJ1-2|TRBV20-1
SAREGNGYT
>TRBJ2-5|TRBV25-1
ASSGGLSKETQY
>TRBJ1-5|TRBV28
ASDDRAQPQH
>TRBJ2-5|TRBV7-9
ASSPTQGQETQY
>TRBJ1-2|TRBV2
ASSGTGKHRGYT
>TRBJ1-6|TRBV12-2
ASRPRDRINSPLH
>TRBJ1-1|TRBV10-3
AISERSGGADTEAF
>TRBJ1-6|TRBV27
ASSFRTSRESPLH
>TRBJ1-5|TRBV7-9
ASSLWPRTDNQPQH
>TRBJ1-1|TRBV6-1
ASQEGSRDEAF
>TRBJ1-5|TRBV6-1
ASSDRGGNQPQH
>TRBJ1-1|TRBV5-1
ASSVSLTDRAVTEAF
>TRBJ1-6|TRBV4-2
ASSQNTDRRNSPLH
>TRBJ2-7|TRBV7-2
ASSLRGMAYEQY
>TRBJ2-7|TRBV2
ASSQMVVYEQY
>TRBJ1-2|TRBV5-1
ASRETGVSPYGYT
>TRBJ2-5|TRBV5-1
ASSLSMGDGETQY
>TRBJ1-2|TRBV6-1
ASSEAVNYGYT
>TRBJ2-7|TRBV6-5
ASSQGPGSYEQY
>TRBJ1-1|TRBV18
ASSPPLNTEAF
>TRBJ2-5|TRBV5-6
ASSRPGQGKETQY
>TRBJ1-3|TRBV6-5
ASRPDSRSGNTIY
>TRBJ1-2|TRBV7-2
ASSPERRGGYT
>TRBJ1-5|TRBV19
ASTLQGTDQPQH
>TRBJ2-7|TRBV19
ASRDRNSYEQY
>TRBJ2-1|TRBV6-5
ASTSYNEQF
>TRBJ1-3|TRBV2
ASSIRGSAKTGNTIY
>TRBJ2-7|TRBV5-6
ASSPLGEGGYEQY
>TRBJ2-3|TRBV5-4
ASSLGLALDTQY
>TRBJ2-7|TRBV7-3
ASSFSVVSEQY
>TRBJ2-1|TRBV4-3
ASSPKPLGPSSYNEQF
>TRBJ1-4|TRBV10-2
ASSETSSNEKLF
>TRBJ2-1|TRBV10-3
AISANFDYNEQF
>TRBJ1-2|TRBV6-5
ASSPDRGGYYGYT
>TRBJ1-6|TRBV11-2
ASSFRGGAGASPLH
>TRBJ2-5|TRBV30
AWSVLGTKYQETQY